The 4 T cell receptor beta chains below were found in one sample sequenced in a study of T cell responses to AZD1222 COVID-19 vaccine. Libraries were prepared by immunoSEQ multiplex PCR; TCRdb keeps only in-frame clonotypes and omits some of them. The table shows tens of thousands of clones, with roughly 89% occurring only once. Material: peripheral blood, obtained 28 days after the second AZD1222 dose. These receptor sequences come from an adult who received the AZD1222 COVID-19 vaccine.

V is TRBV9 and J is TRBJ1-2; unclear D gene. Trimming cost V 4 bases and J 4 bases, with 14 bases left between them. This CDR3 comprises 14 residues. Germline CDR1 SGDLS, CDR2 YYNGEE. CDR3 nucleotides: TGTGCCAGCAGCCCCCGGACTGACGGCTATGGCTACACCTTC. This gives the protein CASSPRTDGYGYTF.

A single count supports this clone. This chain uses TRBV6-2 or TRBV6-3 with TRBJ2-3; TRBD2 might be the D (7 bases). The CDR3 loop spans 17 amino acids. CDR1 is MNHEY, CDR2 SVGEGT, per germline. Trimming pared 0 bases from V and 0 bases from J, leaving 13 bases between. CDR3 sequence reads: CASSYSRGGASTDTQYF. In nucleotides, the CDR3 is TGTGCCAGCAGTTACTCGAGGGGGGGGGCGAGCACAGATACGCAGTATTTT.

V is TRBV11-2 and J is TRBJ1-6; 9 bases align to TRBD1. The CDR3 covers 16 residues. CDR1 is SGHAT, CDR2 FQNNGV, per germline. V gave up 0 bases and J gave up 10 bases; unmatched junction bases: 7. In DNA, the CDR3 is TGTGCCAGCAGCTTAGATCAGGCGGGGACAGGGTCACCCCTCCACTTT. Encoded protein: CASSLDQAGTGSPLHF. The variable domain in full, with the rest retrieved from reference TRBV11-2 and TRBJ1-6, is EAGVAQSPRYKIIEKRQSVAFWCNPISGHATLYWYQQILGQGPKLLIQFQNNGVVDDSQLPKDRFSAERLKGVDSTLKIQPAKLEDSAVYLCASSLDQAGTGSPLHFGNGTRLTVT.

DNA for the CDR3: TGTGCCAGCAGTTCGACATATAATTCACCCCTCCACTTT. This encodes CASSSTYNSPLHF. The chain links TRBV12-3 or TRBV12-4 to TRBJ1-6; D gene unclear. CDR3 size: 13 residues. V shed 4 bases and J shed 4 bases, with 5 bases lying between them.